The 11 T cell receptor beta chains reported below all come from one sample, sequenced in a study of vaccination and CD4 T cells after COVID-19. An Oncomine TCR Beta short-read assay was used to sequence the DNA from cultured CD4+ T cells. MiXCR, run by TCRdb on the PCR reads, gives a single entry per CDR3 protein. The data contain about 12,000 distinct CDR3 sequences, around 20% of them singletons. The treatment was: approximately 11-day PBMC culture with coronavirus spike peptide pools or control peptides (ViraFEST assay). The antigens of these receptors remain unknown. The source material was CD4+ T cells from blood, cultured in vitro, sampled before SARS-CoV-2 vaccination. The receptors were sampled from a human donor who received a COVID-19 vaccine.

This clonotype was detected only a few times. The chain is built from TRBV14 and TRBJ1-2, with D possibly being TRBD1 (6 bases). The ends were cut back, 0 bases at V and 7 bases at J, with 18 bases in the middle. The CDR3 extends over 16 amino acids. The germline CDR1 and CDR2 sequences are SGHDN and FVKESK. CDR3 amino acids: CASSQERGGRRGGYTF. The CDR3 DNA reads TGTGCCAGCAGCCAAGAGCGGGGGGGCCGGAGGGGTGGCTACACCTTC.

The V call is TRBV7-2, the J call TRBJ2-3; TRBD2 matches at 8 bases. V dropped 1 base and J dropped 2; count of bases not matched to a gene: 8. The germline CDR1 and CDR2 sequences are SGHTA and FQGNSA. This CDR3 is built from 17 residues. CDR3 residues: CASSLVRRGAVTDTQYF. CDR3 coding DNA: TGTGCCAGCAGCTTAGTTCGGCGGGGGGCCGTCACAGATACGCAGTATTTT.

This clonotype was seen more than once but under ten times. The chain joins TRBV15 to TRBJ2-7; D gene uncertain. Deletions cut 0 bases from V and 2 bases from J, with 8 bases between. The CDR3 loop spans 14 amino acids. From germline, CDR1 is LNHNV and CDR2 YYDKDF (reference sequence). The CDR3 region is CATSRDKAAYEQYF. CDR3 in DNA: TGTGCCACCAGCAGAGATAAGGCAGCCTACGAGCAGTACTTC.

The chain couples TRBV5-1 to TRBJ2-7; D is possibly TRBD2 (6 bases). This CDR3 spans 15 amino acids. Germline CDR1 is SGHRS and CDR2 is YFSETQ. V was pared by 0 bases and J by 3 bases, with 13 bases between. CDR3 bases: TGCGCCAGCAGCTTGGTCGGAGGGCTTATCTACGAGCAGTACTTC. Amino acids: CASSLVGGLIYEQYF.

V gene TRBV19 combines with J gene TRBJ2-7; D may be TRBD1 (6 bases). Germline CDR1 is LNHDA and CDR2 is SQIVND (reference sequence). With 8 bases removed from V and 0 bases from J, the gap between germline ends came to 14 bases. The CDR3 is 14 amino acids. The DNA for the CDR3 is TGTGCCAGTGCCCAAACAGGGAGCTCCTACGAGCAGTACTTC. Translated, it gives CASAQTGSSYEQYF.

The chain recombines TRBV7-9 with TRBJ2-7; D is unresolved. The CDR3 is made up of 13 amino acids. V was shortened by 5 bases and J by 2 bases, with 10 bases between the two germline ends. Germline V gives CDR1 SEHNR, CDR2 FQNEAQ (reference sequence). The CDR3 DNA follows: TGTGCCAGCAGCGGGAACGGACCCTACGAGCAGTACTTC. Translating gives CASSGNGPYEQYF.

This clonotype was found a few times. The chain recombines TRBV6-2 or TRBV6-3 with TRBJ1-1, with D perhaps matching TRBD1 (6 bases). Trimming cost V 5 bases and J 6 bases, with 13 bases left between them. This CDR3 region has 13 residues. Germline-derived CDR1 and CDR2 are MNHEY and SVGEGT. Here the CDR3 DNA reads TGTGCCAGCAGTCAACAGGGTTTTTCTGAAGCTTTCTTT. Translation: CASSQQGFSEAFF.

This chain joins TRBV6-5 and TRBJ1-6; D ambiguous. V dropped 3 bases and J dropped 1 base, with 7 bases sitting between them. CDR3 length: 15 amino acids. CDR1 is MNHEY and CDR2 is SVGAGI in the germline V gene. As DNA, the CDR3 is TGTGCCAGCAGTTATGGGGTATCCTATAATTCACCCCTCCACTTT. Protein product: CASSYGVSYNSPLHF.

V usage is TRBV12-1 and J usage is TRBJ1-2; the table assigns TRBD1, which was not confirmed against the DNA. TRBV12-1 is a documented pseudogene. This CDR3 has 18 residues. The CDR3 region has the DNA TGTGCCAGCAGCTTTGGAGGGACAGGGGGCTCGCGGCGTTATGGCTACACCTTC. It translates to CASSFGGTGGSRRYGYTF.

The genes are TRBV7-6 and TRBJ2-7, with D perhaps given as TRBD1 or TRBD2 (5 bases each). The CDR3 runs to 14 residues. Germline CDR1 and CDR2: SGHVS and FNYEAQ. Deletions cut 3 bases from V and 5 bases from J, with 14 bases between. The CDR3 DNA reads TGTGCCAGCAGCTTGGGGACGTATCGCGACGAGCAGTACTTC. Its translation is CASSLGTYRDEQYF.

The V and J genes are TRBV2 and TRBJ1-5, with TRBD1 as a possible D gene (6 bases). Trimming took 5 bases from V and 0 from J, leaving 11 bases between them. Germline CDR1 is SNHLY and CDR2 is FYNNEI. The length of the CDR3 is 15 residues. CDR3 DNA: TGTGCCAGCAGTTCACAGGGACTTAGCAATCAGCCCCAGCATTTT. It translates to CASSSQGLSNQPQHF.